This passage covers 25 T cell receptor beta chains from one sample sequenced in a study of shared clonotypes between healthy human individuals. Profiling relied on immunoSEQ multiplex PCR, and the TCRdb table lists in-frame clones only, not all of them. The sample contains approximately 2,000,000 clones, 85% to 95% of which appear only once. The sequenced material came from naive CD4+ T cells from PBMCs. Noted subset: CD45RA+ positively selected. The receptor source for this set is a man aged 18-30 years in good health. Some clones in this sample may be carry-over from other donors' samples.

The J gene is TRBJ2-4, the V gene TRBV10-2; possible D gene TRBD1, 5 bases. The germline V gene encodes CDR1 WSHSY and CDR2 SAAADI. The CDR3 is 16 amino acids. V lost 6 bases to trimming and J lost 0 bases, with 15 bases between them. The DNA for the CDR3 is TGCGCCAGCAGCGGTGCGACAGCCCTAGCCAAAAACATTCAGTACTTC. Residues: CASSGATALAKNIQYF.

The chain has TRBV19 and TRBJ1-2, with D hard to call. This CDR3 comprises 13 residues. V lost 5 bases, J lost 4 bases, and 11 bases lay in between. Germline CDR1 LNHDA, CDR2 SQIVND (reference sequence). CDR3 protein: CASSVPGGYGYTF. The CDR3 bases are TGTGCCAGTAGTGTACCAGGCGGCTATGGCTACACCTTC.

CDR3 bases: TGTGCCAGCAGCTCGGGAATGGGACATCCGAACACCGGGGAGCTGTTTTTT. Protein: CASSSGMGHPNTGELFF. The rearrangement joins TRBV5-4 to TRBJ2-2, with D possibly matching TRBD1 (6 bases). Germline loops: CDR1 SGHNT, CDR2 YYREEE (reference sequence). With 3 bases removed from V and 0 bases from J, the gap between germline ends came to 15 bases. The CDR3 is 17 residues long.

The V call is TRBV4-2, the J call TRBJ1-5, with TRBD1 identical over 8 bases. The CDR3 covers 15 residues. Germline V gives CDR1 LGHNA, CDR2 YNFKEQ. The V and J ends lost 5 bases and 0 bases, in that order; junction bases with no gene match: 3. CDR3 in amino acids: CASSSGQVSNQPQHF. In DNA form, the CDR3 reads TGTGCCAGCAGCTCGGGACAGGTTAGCAATCAGCCCCAGCATTTT.

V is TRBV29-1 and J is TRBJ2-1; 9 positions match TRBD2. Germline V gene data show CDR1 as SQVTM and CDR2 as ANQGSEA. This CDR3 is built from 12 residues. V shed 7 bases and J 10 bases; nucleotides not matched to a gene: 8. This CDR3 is CSGDHLAGEQFF. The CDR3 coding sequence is TGCAGCGGTGACCACCTAGCGGGAGAGCAGTTCTTC.

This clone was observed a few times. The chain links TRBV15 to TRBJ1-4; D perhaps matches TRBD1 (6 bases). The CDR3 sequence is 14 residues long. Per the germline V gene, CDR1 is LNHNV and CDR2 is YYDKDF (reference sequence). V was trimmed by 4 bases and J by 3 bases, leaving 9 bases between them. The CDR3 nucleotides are TGTGCCACCAGCAAGAGGGGGGCTAATGAAAAACTGTTTTTT. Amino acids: CATSKRGANEKLFF.

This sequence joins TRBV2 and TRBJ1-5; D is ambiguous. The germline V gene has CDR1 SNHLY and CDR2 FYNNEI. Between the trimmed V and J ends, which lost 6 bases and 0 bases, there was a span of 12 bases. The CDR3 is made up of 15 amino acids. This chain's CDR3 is CASRSFGDSNQPQHF. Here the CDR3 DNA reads TGTGCCAGCAGGAGTTTCGGAGATAGCAATCAGCCCCAGCATTTT.

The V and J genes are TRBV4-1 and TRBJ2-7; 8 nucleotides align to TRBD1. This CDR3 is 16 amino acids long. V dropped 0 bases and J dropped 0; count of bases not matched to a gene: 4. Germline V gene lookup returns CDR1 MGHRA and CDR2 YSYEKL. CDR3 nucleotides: TGCGCCAGCAGCCAAGATCCGGGACAGGTCTCCTACGAGCAGTACTTC. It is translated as CASSQDPGQVSYEQYF.

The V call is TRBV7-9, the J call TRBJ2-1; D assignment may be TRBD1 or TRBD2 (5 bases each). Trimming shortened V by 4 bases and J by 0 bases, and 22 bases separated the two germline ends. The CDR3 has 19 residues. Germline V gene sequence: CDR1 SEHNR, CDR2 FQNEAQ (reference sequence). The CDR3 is CASSSLRDLLSSSYNEQFF. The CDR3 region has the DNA TGTGCCAGCAGCTCTCTAAGGGACCTCCTGTCGAGCTCCTACAATGAGCAGTTCTTC.

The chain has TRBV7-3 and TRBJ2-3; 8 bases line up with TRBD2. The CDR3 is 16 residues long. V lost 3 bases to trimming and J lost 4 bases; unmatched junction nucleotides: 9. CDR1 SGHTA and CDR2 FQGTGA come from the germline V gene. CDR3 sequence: CASSFGGAGGPDTQYF. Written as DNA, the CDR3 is TGTGCCAGCAGCTTCGGCGGGGCGGGAGGCCCAGATACGCAGTATTTT. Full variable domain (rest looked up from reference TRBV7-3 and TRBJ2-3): GAGVSQTPSNKVTEKGKYVELRCDPISGHTALYWYRQSLGQGPEFLIYFQGTGAADDSGLPNDRFFAVRPEGSVSTLKIQRTERGDSAVYLCASSFGGAGGPDTQYFGPGTRLTVL.

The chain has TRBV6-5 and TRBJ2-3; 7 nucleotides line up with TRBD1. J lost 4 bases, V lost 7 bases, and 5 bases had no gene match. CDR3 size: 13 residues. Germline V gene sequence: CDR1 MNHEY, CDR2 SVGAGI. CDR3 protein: CASTKTGADTQYF. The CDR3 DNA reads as TGTGCCAGCACCAAAACAGGGGCAGATACGCAGTATTTT.

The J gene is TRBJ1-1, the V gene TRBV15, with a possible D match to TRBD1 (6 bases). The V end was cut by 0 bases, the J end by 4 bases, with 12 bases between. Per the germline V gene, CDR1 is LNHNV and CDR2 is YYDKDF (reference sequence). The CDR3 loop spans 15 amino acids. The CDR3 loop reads CATSRDAWGATEAFF. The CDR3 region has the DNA TGTGCCACCAGCAGAGATGCATGGGGGGCCACTGAAGCTTTCTTT.

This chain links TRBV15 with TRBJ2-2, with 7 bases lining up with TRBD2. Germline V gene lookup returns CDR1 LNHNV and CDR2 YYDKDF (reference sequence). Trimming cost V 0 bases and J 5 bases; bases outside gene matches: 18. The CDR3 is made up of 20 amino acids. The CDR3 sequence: CATSRDRPSGNPSRTGELFF. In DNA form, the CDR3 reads TGTGCCACCAGCAGAGATCGCCCTAGCGGAAACCCCTCGCGGACCGGGGAGCTGTTTTTT.

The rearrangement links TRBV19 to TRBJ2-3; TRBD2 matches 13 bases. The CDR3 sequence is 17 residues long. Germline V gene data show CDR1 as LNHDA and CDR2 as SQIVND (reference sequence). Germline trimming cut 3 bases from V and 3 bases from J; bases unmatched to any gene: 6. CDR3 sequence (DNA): TGTGCCAGTAGTATTCGGACTAGCGGGAGTTGGACAGATACGCAGTATTTT. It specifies CASSIRTSGSWTDTQYF. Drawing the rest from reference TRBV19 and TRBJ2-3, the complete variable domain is DGGITQSPKYLFRKEGQNVTLSCEQNLNHDAMYWYRQDPGQGLRLIYYSQIVNDFQKGDIAEGYSVSREKKESFPLTVTSAQKNPTAFYLCASSIRTSGSWTDTQYFGPGTRLTVL.

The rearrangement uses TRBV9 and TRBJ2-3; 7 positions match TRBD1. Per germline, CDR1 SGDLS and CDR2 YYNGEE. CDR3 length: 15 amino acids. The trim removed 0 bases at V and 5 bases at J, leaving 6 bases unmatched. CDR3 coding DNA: TGTGCCAGCAGCGTAGCCCCCAGGGGGAGAGATACGCAGTATTTT. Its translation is CASSVAPRGRDTQYF.

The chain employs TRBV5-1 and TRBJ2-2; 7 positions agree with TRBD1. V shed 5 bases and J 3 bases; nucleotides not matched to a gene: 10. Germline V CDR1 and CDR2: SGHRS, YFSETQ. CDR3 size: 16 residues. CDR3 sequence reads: CASSADGQVDTGELFF. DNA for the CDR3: TGCGCCAGCAGTGCCGACGGACAGGTCGACACCGGGGAGCTGTTTTTT. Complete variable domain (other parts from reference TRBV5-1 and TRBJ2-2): KAGVTQTPRYLIKTRGQQVTLSCSPISGHRSVSWYQQTPGQGLQFLFEYFSETQRNKGNFPGRFSGRQFSNSRSEMNVSTLELGDSALYLCASSADGQVDTGELFFGEGSRLTVL.

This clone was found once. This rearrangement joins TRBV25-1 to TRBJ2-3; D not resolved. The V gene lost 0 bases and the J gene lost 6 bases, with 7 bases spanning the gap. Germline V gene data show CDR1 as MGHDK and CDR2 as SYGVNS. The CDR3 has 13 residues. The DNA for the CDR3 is TGTGCCAGCAGTGAATATAAGGCCGATACGCAGTATTTT. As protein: CASSEYKADTQYF.

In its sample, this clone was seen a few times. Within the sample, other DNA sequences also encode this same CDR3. CDR3 region: CASRTVNQPQHF. CDR3 sequence (DNA): TGTGCCAGCAGGACAGTCAATCAGCCCCAGCATTTT. The chain has TRBV28 and TRBJ1-5, with D perhaps matching TRBD1 (5 bases). This CDR3 has 12 residues. Germline V lookup: CDR1 MDHEN, CDR2 SYDVKM. Trimming removed 6 bases at V and 3 bases at J, with 6 bases between.

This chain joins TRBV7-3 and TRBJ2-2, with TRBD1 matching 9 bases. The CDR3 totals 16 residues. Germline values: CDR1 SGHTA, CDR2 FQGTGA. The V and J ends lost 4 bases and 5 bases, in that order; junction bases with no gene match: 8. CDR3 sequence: CASSSDRGMVTGELFF. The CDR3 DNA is TGTGCCAGCAGCTCTGACAGGGGGATGGTGACCGGGGAGCTGTTTTTT.

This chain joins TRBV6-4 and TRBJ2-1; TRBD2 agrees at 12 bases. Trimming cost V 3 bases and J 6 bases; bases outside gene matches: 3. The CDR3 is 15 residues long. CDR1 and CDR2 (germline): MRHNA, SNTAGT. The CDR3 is CASSEKTSGGNEQFF. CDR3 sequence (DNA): TGTGCCAGCAGTGAAAAGACTAGCGGGGGCAATGAGCAGTTCTTC.

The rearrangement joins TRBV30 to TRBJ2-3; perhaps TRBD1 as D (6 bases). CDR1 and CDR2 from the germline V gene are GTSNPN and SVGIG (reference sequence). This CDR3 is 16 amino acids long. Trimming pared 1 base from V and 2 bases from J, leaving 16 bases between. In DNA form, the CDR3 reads TGTGCCTGGAGTGCCGATAGGACAGATGCCACAGATACGCAGTATTTT. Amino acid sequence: CAWSADRTDATDTQYF.

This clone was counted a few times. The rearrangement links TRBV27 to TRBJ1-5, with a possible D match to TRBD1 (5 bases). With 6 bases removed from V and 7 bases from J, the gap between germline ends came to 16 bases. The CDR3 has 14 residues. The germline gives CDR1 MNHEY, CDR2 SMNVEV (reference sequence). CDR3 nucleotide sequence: TGTGCCAGCAGCCGTTTGGGGGTGGAACAGCCCCAGCATTTT. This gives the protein CASSRLGVEQPQHF.

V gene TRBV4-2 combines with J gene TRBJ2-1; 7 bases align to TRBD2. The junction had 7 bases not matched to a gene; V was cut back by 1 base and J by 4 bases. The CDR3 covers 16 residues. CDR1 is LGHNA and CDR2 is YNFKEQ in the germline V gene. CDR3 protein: CASSQVRSGEYNEQFF. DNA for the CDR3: TGTGCCAGCAGCCAAGTTAGAAGCGGGGAGTACAATGAGCAGTTCTTC.

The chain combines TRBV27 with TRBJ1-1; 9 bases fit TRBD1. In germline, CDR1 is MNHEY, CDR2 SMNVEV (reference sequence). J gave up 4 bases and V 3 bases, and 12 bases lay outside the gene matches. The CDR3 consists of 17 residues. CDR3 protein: CASSFPGTGRRVTEAFF. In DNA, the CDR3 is TGTGCCAGCAGTTTCCCCGGGACAGGGCGGCGGGTCACTGAAGCTTTCTTT.

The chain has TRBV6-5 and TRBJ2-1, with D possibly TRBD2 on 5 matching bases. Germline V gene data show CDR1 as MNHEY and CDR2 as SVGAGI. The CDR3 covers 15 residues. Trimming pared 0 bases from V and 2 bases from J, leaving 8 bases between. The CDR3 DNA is TGTGCCAGCAGTTACTCAAGCGGCCCCTACAATGAGCAGTTCTTC. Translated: CASSYSSGPYNEQFF.